This TCR beta chain was obtained from a study of blood T cell repertoires in COVID-19. Study-level background: Collection of acute and convalescent COVID-19 samples took place in the United States, Italy and Spain.

The CDR3 is made up of 14 amino acids. Germline-derived CDR1 and CDR2 are SGHRS and YFSETQ. Germline trimming cut 4 bases from V and 3 bases from J; bases unmatched to any gene: 2. Only in-frame clones appear in the TCRdb table, and some are missing; sequencing was by immunoSEQ multiplex PCR. The data hold 30,000 to 35,000 clones, with more than 60% observed a single time. The sequencing input was peripheral blood. The receptor was isolated from an elderly man with active or convalescent COVID-19. The chain joins TRBV5-1 to TRBJ2-2, with TRBD2 matching 8 bases. Here the CDR3 DNA reads TGCGCCAGCAGCGGAGCGGGAGACACCGGGGAGCTGTTTTTT. Translated: CASSGAGDTGELFF.